This T cell receptor beta chain was found in a study of blood T cell repertoires in COVID-19. Study-level information: Samples came from the United States, Italy and Spain, spanning acute and convalescent COVID-19. PBMCs, B-cell-depleted T cells, or T cells provided the cDNA or gDNA that made up the material.

Methods used by the authors: From reference gene primer amplification, estimates of nucleated cell counts were derived. Sequenced by immunoSEQ multiplex PCR; TCRdb stores in-frame clones only, minus some. V and J calls and clone size are as listed in that table; D and trimming were resolved from the DNA. Among 200,000 or so clones listed, around 82% were seen once. The CDR3 consists of 14 residues. With 0 bases clipped from V and 9 bases from J, the junction kept 5 bases outside the gene matches. Germline V CDR1 and CDR2: SGHRS, YFSETQ. This chain joins TRBV5-1 and TRBJ2-1, with 8 bases fitting TRBD2. The receptor was derived from a woman aged 25 to 45 who had recovered from COVID-19. The source material was peripheral blood. The CDR3 bases are TGCGCCAGCAGCTTGGGACGGGAGGGTGTTGAGCAGTTCTTC. This gives the protein CASSLGREGVEQFF.